The 16 T cell receptor beta chains below come from one sample, sequenced in a study of cytotoxic CD8 clonotypes in ibrutinib-treated CLL. Assay: immunoSEQ multiplex PCR; the TCRdb copy retains only in-frame clones and omits some. The sample lists approximately 91,000 clones, around 79% occurring once. Sequencing used PBMCs, obtained after 12 months of ibrutinib treatment. These receptor sequences come from a human donor with chronic lymphocytic leukemia.

The chain joins TRBV10-3 to TRBJ1-3, with 8 bases aligning to TRBD1. The CDR3 runs 14 residues. The germline gives CDR1 ENHRY, CDR2 SYGVKD. Unmatched junction bases numbered 5, after V lost 6 bases and J lost 4 bases. In nucleotides, the CDR3 is TGTGCCATCAGCCTACAGGGGGAAGGAAACACCATATATTTT. It codes for CAISLQGEGNTIYF.

The chain recombines TRBV7-2 with TRBJ1-5; TRBD1 aligns across 8 bases. Germline lookup yields CDR1 SGHTA and CDR2 FQGNSA. V shed 1 base and J 7 bases; nucleotides not matched to a gene: 9. CDR3 length: 16 residues. CDR3 sequence (DNA): TGTGCCAGCAGCTTAGTGGGCGGGACAGGTGTACAGCCCCAGCATTTT. The encoded protein is CASSLVGGTGVQPQHF.

This clone showed up just a few times. CDR3 region: CASSQGYGYTF. CDR3 sequence (DNA): TGTGCCAGCAGCCAGGGGTATGGCTACACCTTC. V usage is TRBV25-1 and J usage is TRBJ1-2, with D possibly being TRBD1 (6 bases). Trimming shortened V by 6 bases and J by 5 bases, and 7 bases separated the two germline ends. CDR1 is MGHDK, CDR2 SYGVNS, per germline. CDR3 size: 11 residues.

This clone was seen many times. The rearrangement links TRBV5-1 to TRBJ2-2; D is unresolved. Trimming stripped 4 bases from V and 6 bases from J, with 10 bases between. Germline V gene data show CDR1 as SGHRS and CDR2 as YFSETQ. This CDR3 region has 13 residues. The chain's CDR3 is CASSPSGSGELFF. The DNA of the CDR3 is TGCGCCAGCAGCCCCTCCGGCTCCGGGGAGCTGTTTTTT.

CDR3 sequence (DNA): TGTGCCAGCAGCTCCCGCACAGCGGGGTCCTACGAGCAGTACTTC. It translates to CASSSRTAGSYEQYF. The chain recombines TRBV7-2 with TRBJ2-7; 7 nucleotides agree with TRBD2. The CDR3 loop spans 15 amino acids. Losses at the gene ends were 4 bases for V and 1 base for J; bases not matched to a gene: 7. Germline V gene lookup returns CDR1 SGHTA and CDR2 FQGNSA.

The genes are TRBV2 and TRBJ2-7; the D gene is possibly TRBD2 (7 bases). V lost 7 bases and J lost 6, with 22 bases in between. Germline V gives CDR1 SNHLY, CDR2 FYNNEI. The CDR3 runs to 15 residues. The CDR3 protein is CASNGIEGGGGEQYF. The CDR3 DNA reads as TGTGCCAGCAACGGGATAGAAGGGGGGGGCGGCGAGCAGTACTTC.

The chain joins TRBV18 to TRBJ1-5; TRBD1 agrees at 10 bases. With 3 bases clipped from V and 10 bases from J, the junction kept 6 bases outside the gene matches. The CDR3 contains 14 residues. The germline V gene has CDR1 KGHSH and CDR2 LQKENI. CDR3: CASSPGQGVSPQHF. DNA of the CDR3: TGTGCCAGCTCACCCGGACAGGGGGTTAGCCCCCAGCATTTT.

The CDR3 here is CAITTGDRGGEQYF. In nucleotides, the CDR3 is TGTGCCATCACCACCGGGGACAGGGGCGGCGAGCAGTACTTC. V usage is TRBV10-3 and J usage is TRBJ2-7, with 10 bases that match TRBD1. Germline CDR1 reads ENHRY; CDR2 reads SYGVKD. The V and J ends lost 7 bases and 6 bases, in that order; junction bases with no gene match: 9. This CDR3 spans 14 amino acids.

This clone has just a few counts. This sequence joins TRBV18 and TRBJ1-3; the D is unclear. The V gene lost 1 base and the J gene lost 0 bases, with 4 bases spanning the gap. The CDR3 length is 14 residues. The germline V gene encodes CDR1 KGHSH and CDR2 LQKENI. Written as DNA, the CDR3 is TGTGCCAGCTCACCACTCAGCTCTGGAAACACCATATATTTT. Translated, it gives CASSPLSSGNTIYF.

This chain joins TRBV7-2 and TRBJ2-1; 11 bases are shared with TRBD2. This CDR3 spans 18 amino acids. The V gene end was trimmed by 5 bases and the J gene end by 3 bases; junction bases not matched to a gene: 12. Germline V gene data show CDR1 as SGHTA and CDR2 as FQGNSA. In nucleotides, the CDR3 is TGTGCCAGCAGCCCCCAAACCGGGACTAGCGGTTTCTACAATGAGCAGTTCTTC. Translation: CASSPQTGTSGFYNEQFF.

The J gene is TRBJ2-1, the V gene TRBV7-3; 12 nucleotides agree with TRBD2. CDR1 is SGHTA, CDR2 FQGTGA, per germline. V dropped 4 bases and J dropped 9; count of bases not matched to a gene: 7. This CDR3 spans 15 amino acids. CDR3 loop: CASSSGLAGSGEQFF. The CDR3 DNA reads TGTGCCAGCAGCTCAGGACTAGCGGGATCGGGTGAGCAGTTCTTC.

CDR3 protein: CASSPGASTDTQYF. The CDR3 nucleotides are TGTGCCAGCAGCCCGGGAGCCAGCACAGATACGCAGTATTTT. The chain couples TRBV28 to TRBJ2-3; possibly TRBD2 for D (6 bases). CDR1 is MDHEN, CDR2 SYDVKM, per germline. There are 14 residues in the CDR3. The V end lost 6 bases, the J end lost 0 bases, and 10 bases lay between the germline ends.

The rearrangement links TRBV27 to TRBJ1-1; TRBD1 matches 10 bases. Germline values: CDR1 MNHEY, CDR2 SMNVEV (reference sequence). The CDR3 runs to 14 residues. The V segment lost 6 bases and the J segment 5 bases; nucleotides outside the gene matches: 6. CDR3 amino acids: CASSRQGAYTEAFF. The CDR3 DNA follows: TGTGCCAGCAGCCGACAGGGGGCTTATACTGAAGCTTTCTTT.

The rearrangement links TRBV7-9 to TRBJ2-7, with D perhaps being TRBD1 or TRBD2 (5 bases each). CDR3 length: 11 amino acids. Germline assignment: CDR1 SEHNR and CDR2 FQNEAQ (reference sequence). The V gene lost 8 bases and the J gene lost 0 bases, with 5 bases spanning the gap. CDR3 protein: CASGTSYEQYF. The CDR3 DNA follows: TGTGCCAGCGGGACCTCCTACGAGCAGTACTTC.

This chain links TRBV7-3 with TRBJ2-3; tentatively, D is TRBD2 (6 bases). This CDR3 contains 13 residues. The V gene's germline CDR1 is SGHTA and CDR2 FQGTGA. Trimming cost V 5 bases and J 7 bases, with 13 bases left between them. The CDR3 protein is CASSEEDYNTQYF. The DNA of the CDR3 is TGTGCCAGCAGCGAAGAGGACTACAATACGCAGTATTTT. Full variable domain (rest looked up from reference TRBV7-3 and TRBJ2-3): GAGVSQTPSNKVTEKGKYVELRCDPISGHTALYWYRQSLGQGPEFLIYFQGTGAADDSGLPNDRFFAVRPEGSVSTLKIQRTERGDSAVYLCASSEEDYNTQYFGPGTRLTVL.

CDR3 coding DNA: TGTGCCAGTAGTATCGTGCCTGGCTATACGCAGTATTTT. This gives the protein CASSIVPGYTQYF. The V call is TRBV19, the J call TRBJ2-3; D gene ambiguous. The CDR3 consists of 13 residues. CDR1 is LNHDA, CDR2 SQIVND, per germline (reference sequence). V was trimmed by 3 bases and J by 7 bases, leaving 11 bases between them. The variable domain in full, completed from reference TRBV19 and TRBJ2-3, reads DGGITQSPKYLFRKEGQNVTLSCEQNLNHDAMYWYRQDPGQGLRLIYYSQIVNDFQKGDIAEGYSVSREKKESFPLTVTSAQKNPTAFYLCASSIVPGYTQYFGPGTRLTVL.